This T cell receptor (beta chain) was retrieved from a study of T cell changes during pregnancy in multiple sclerosis (dated by TCRdb to between 2019 and 2020). Concerning the study at large: The study examined how the T cell repertoire changed over the course of pregnancy in women with multiple sclerosis.

V is shortened by 6 bases, J by 2 bases, and the region joining them spans 13 bases. The CDR3 runs 14 amino acids, cysteine and phenylalanine included. The sequence is cut down to CDR3 DNA, 42 bases in frame from base 1. Reading the germline V gene (reference sequence) gives CDR1 LNHDA and CDR2 SQIVND. The library relied on the immunoSEQ multiplex PCR assay. Entries here come from immuneACCESS through TCRdb and include only in-frame sequences with V and J called. Some clones fail to appear in such tables; in the studies checked, an unresolved V gene covers under half of the shortfall, and the cause of the remainder is unknown. A total of about 36,000 clones appear in this sample, approximately 89% of them only once. The top ten constitute about 10% of the sample. This clone was seen only a few times. The antigen this receptor binds is unknown. Base quality data are lacking; no much larger clone is found one base away.

The chain employs TRBV19 and TRBJ1-1, and the D gene may be TRBD1, 5 bases matching. The receptor was derived from a female donor with multiple sclerosis, enrolled in a pregnancy study. Sequenced here: CD8+ T cells from peripheral blood mononuclear cells, sampled in the third trimester of pregnancy. The DNA reads TGTGCCAGTAGAGTAGGGGCCTTCAACACTGAAGCTTTCTTT. It is translated as CASRVGAFNTEAFF.